The source of this T cell receptor beta chain is a study of shared clonotypes between healthy human individuals. About the study: A couple of female and a few male donors aged 18 to 49 were enrolled.

Remarks on this clone: What it binds is not known.

Several immunoSEQ plates received, in even portions, the genomic DNA of each subset. TCRdb's copy holds only in-frame clones and misses some; the assay was immunoSEQ multiplex PCR. The sample consists of about 600,000 clones, roughly 97% of them appearing once. Between the trimmed V and J ends, which lost 0 bases and 0 bases, there was a span of 14 bases. The CDR3 runs to 17 residues. The germline CDR1 and CDR2 sequences are KGHSH and LQKENI. Study results and caveats: Large sequencing depth failed to make sorted-subset sequencing complete, rarefaction showed. Memory subsets generally showed lower estimated richness than naive subsets.

This chain connects TRBV18 to TRBJ1-2; D not certain. The sequencing input was naive CD4+ T cells sorted from blood. Noted subset: CD45RA+ positively selected. The clonotype originates from a woman under 40 in good health. In DNA, the CDR3 is TGTGCCAGCTCACCACCGATCGCTCGTGGGGCTAACTATGGCTACACCTTC. Protein: CASSPPIARGANYGYTF.